The source of this TCR beta chain is a study of control samples from healthy donors and cancer patients (dated by TCRdb to 2020 to 2022). Library prep was done by the immunoSEQ multiplex PCR assay. TCRdb stores this immuneACCESS table with in-frame sequences only. Part of the clones is absent; in the studies checked, under half of the shortfall reflects unresolved V genes, and no reason is known for the rest. The sample contains 150,000 or so clones, about 90% of them found a single time. The ten largest make up 1.7% of the sample. Concerning this clone itself: Its antigen has not been determined. No much larger clone is present one base from it, and per-base qualities are unavailable.

Based on the germline V gene, the CDR1 and CDR2 sequences are MNHEY and SVGEGT. V is shortened by 0 bases, J by 7 bases, and the region joining them spans 10 bases. Taken from cysteine to phenylalanine, the CDR3 has 13 residues. Of all the DNA, just the CDR3 is kept, 39 bases in frame from base 1. This receptor chain uses TRBV6-2 or TRBV6-3 and TRBJ2-7; a confident D gene designation cannot be given. The receptor was isolated from a man younger than 35 in good health. The sample comprised blood. The encoded CDR3 is CASSYSRLGEQYF. The DNA sequence is given as TGTGCCAGCAGTTACTCGAGGCTCGGAGAGCAGTACTTC.